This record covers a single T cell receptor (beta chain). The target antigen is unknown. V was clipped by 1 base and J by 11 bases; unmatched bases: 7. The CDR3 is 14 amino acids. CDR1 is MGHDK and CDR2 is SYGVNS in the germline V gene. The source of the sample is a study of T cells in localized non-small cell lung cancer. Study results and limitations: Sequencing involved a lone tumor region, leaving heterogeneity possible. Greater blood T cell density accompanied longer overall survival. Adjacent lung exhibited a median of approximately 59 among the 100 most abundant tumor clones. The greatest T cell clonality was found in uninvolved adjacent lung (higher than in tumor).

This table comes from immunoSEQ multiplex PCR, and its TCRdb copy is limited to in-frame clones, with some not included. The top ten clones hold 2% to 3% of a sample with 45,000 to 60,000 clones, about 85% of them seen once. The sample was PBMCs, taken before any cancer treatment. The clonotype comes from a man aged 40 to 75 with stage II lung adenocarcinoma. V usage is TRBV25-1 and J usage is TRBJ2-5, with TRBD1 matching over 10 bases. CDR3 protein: CASSEFDRGLEQYF. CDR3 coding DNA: TGTGCCAGCAGTGAATTCGACAGGGGGCTAGAGCAGTACTTC.